The following is a TCR beta chain sequence with its context. No antigen is known for it. TCRdb reanalysed the 5' RACE reads using MiXCR and keeps one entry per CDR3 protein. Seen here are about 15,000 distinct CDR3 sequences, approximately 39% observed once, and the top ten hold about a tenth. The germline CDR1 and CDR2 sequences are DFQATT and SNEGSKA (reference sequence). This CDR3 is 12 amino acids long. V was shortened by 5 bases and J by 8 bases, with 13 bases between the two germline ends. This sample is part of a study of T cell repertoires and leukemia-associated antigens. General study findings and limits: No direct test of specificity or function was done for expanded clones.

The chain carries TRBV20-1 and TRBJ1-3; D uncertain. This clonotype was sampled from a female donor in good health. Sequencing was done on a sample of CD3+ T cells sorted from blood and cultured. The CDR3 DNA sequence: TGCAGTGCTGTACGGGAGACGTACACCATATATTTT. As protein: CSAVRETYTIYF.